This T cell receptor (beta chain) was retrieved from a study of blood T cell repertoires in COVID-19. Study overall: Sources were T cells, B-cell-depleted T cells, or PBMCs; the material itself was cDNA or gDNA.

CDR3 length: 16 residues. Germline values: CDR1 MGHRA, CDR2 YSYEKL. V gave up 3 bases and J gave up 6 bases, with 18 bases separating them. Libraries were prepared by immunoSEQ multiplex PCR; TCRdb keeps only in-frame clonotypes and omits some of them. Of around 68,000 clones in the sample, around 88% are singletons; the top ten hold 16%. The receptor comes from a man aged 35 to 55 with COVID-19, enrolled during active disease. The chain recombines TRBV4-1 with TRBJ1-5, with D possibly being TRBD1 (5 bases). The material sequenced was peripheral blood. The CDR3 DNA reads as TGCGCCAGCAGCCAGGGGGGGAAGGGTAAAGTTCAGCCCCAGCATTTT. Translation gives CASSQGGKGKVQPQHF.